The clone carrying this T cell receptor (beta chain) was recorded many times. Germline values: CDR1 DFQATT, CDR2 SNEGSKA (reference sequence). V lost 0 bases, J lost 8 bases, and 7 bases lay in between. There are 11 residues in the CDR3. Constant-region reverse primers amplified full-length variable regions, followed by semi-nested Nested Universal Primer A PCR. From the 5' RACE reads, TCRdb called clonotypes with MiXCR, one entry per CDR3 protein. The sample lists tens of thousands of distinct CDR3 sequences, 17% seen once, with under 2.5% in the top ten. The V and J genes are TRBV20-1 and TRBJ1-2; TRBD1 is a possible D gene (5 bases). This clonotype originated in a female donor with breast cancer. Sequenced: naive CD4+ T cells sorted from blood. The subset here: naive CD4+ T cells, CD4+CD45RA+CD25-. The CDR3 region has the DNA TGCAGTGCTAGAGAGGACAACGGCTACACCTTC. Residues: CSAREDNGYTF.